This entry is about one T cell receptor beta chain. The antigen is undetermined. The entry originates in a study of cytomegalovirus exposure and HLA in healthy donors. Whole-study results and caveats: Around 18,000 TCR beta sequences were associated with HLA alleles at 0.05 false discovery rate in a later analysis. What TCR beta sequences reportedly achieved was accurate prediction of HLA-A and HLA-B alleles in most subjects.

This CDR3 has 18 residues. The ends lost 0 bases at V and 0 bases at J; junction bases unmatched: 9. Germline CDR1 reads SQVTM; CDR2 reads ANQGSEA. PCR amplification relied on 60 Vbeta primers (plus 13 Jbeta primers). The method was immunoSEQ multiplex PCR; TCRdb's version includes in-frame clones alone and lacks a portion of them. The ten top clones account for about 1.1%, within a sample of some 200,000 clones. Sequenced material: PBMCs. This sequence joins TRBV29-1 and TRBJ2-3; 10 nucleotides line up with TRBD2. This receptor was identified in a girl aged 2-9 years in good health and CMV-seropositive. The CDR3 loop reads CSVEDVAGGYGSTDTQYF. The CDR3 nucleotides are TGCAGCGTTGAAGATGTAGCGGGAGGTTATGGGAGCACAGATACGCAGTATTTT.